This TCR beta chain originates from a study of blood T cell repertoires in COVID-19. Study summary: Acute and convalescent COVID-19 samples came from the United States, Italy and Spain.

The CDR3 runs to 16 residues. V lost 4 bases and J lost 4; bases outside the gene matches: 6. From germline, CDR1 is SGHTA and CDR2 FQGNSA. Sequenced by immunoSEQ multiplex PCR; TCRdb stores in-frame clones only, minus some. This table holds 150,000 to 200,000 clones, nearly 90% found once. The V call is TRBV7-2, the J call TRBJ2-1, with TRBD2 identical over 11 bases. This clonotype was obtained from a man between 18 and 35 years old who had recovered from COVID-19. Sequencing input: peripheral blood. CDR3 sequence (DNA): TGTGCCAGCAGCTCCTTTAGCGGGAGGGGTTACAATGAGCAGTTCTTC. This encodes CASSSFSGRGYNEQFF. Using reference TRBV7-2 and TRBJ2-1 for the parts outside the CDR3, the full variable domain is GAGVSQSPSNKVTEKGKDVELRCDPISGHTALYWYRQSLGQGLEFLIYFQGNSAPDKSGLPSDRFSAERTGGSVSTLTIQRTQQEDSAVYLCASSSFSGRGYNEQFFGPGTRLTVL.